One sample yielded the 18 T cell receptor beta chains listed below, sequenced in a study of blood T cell repertoires in COVID-19. TCRdb's copy holds only in-frame clones and misses some; the assay was immunoSEQ multiplex PCR. The data show a few hundred thousand clones, around 89% seen once. Sequencing was carried out using PBMCs or T cells enriched from blood (not recorded which). These receptors originate from a woman between 18 and 29 years old who had recovered from COVID-19.

Written as DNA, the CDR3 is TGTGCCAGCAGGGGCAGGGGAGACTACGAGCAGTACTTC. Its protein is CASRGRGDYEQYF. The J gene is TRBJ2-7, the V gene TRBV6-5; weak D call: TRBD1 (6 bases). The CDR3 runs 13 residues. The germline V and J ends were trimmed by 6 bases and 3 bases, with 12 bases remaining between them. Germline V lookup: CDR1 MNHEY, CDR2 SVGAGI.

V gene TRBV6-5 combines with J gene TRBJ2-2; 7 bases fit TRBD2. Trimming at V came to 6 bases and at J to 3 bases, leaving 1 base not matched to a gene. The length of the CDR3 is 13 residues. Per germline, CDR1 MNHEY and CDR2 SVGAGI. The CDR3 coding sequence is TGTGCCAGCAGCGCGGGAGACACCGGGGAGCTGTTTTTT. Encoded protein: CASSAGDTGELFF.

This chain links TRBV5-1 with TRBJ2-2, with no clear D. The V and J ends lost 2 bases and 6 bases respectively, with 5 bases between them. The CDR3 consists of 12 residues. Germline-derived CDR1 and CDR2 are SGHRS and YFSETQ. The CDR3 nucleotides read TGCGCCAGCAGCTTTCTCCCCGGGGAGCTGTTTTTT. It codes for CASSFLPGELFF.

This chain links TRBV2 with TRBJ1-2; D might be TRBD1 (5 bases). Trimming cost V 10 bases and J 4 bases, with 19 bases left between them. The germline CDR1 and CDR2 sequences are SNHLY and FYNNEI. The CDR3 runs 14 residues. CDR3 region: CATLEWGEGYGYTF. The CDR3 DNA sequence: TGTGCCACGCTGGAGTGGGGGGAGGGCTATGGCTACACCTTC.

CDR3 protein: CASSPTLNTIYF. The CDR3 nucleotides read TGTGCCAGCAGCCCTACCCTGAACACCATATATTTT. This chain uses TRBV6-6 with TRBJ1-3; no reliable D call. The V gene's germline CDR1 is MNHNY and CDR2 SVGAGI (reference sequence). This CDR3 has 12 residues. V lost 6 bases and J 7 bases, leaving 10 bases between the germline ends.

The rearrangement uses TRBV19 and TRBJ1-4, with TRBD1 matching over 9 bases. CDR3 size: 16 residues. The junction had 8 bases not matched to a gene; V was cut back by 2 bases and J by 7 bases. Germline V gene sequence: CDR1 LNHDA, CDR2 SQIVND (reference sequence). The CDR3 is CASSIQRGQGREKLFF. The CDR3 coding sequence is TGTGCCAGTAGTATACAGAGGGGACAGGGCCGTGAAAAACTGTTTTTT. The full variable domain, its missing parts supplied by reference TRBV19 and TRBJ1-4, is DGGITQSPKYLFRKEGQNVTLSCEQNLNHDAMYWYRQDPGQGLRLIYYSQIVNDFQKGDIAEGYSVSREKKESFPLTVTSAQKNPTAFYLCASSIQRGQGREKLFFGSGTQLSVL.

CDR3 sequence (DNA): TGTGCCAGCAGTATTGGGGACAGGGAGTTTCATGGCTACACCTTC. This sequence encodes CASSIGDREFHGYTF. V usage is TRBV28 and J usage is TRBJ1-2, with 9 nucleotides matching TRBD1. Germline assignment: CDR1 MDHEN and CDR2 SYDVKM. This CDR3 has 15 residues. J lost 6 bases, V lost 5 bases, and 10 bases had no gene match.

V and J are TRBV7-6 and TRBJ2-1; TRBD2 matches 13 bases. Germline-derived CDR1 and CDR2 are SGHVS and FNYEAQ. V trimming: 2 bases; J trimming: 6 bases; junction bases outside the gene matches: 1. The CDR3 loop spans 15 amino acids. CDR3 nucleotides: TGTGCCAGCAGCTTACGGACTAGCGGGGGCAATGAGCAGTTCTTC. Amino acid sequence: CASSLRTSGGNEQFF.

The V call is TRBV28, the J call TRBJ1-1; 8 nucleotides agree with TRBD1. Germline V gene data show CDR1 as MDHEN and CDR2 as SYDVKM. The CDR3 has 12 amino acids. V trimming: 6 bases; J trimming: 10 bases; junction bases outside the gene matches: 7. The CDR3: CASRPRTGRAFF. In DNA, the CDR3 is TGTGCCAGCAGACCTAGGACAGGGCGAGCTTTCTTT.

The chain carries TRBV10-2 and TRBJ1-2, with 7 positions matching TRBD1. V shed 8 bases, J shed 2 bases, and the junction held 5 bases outside the gene matches. This CDR3 contains 13 residues. Germline CDR1 reads WSHSY; CDR2 reads SAAADI. In nucleotides, the CDR3 is TGCGCCAGCTCGGGACAGCCCAACTATGGCTACACCTTC. This sequence encodes CASSGQPNYGYTF.

This chain uses TRBV2 with TRBJ1-2; 8 bases match TRBD1. The ends lost 4 bases at V and 8 bases at J; junction bases unmatched: 12. The CDR3 length is 15 residues. Per the germline V gene, CDR1 is SNHLY and CDR2 is FYNNEI. CDR3 bases: TGTGCCAGCAGTGTACCTGGACAGGGTTTGTTGGGCTACACCTTC. It encodes CASSVPGQGLLGYTF.

The CDR3 sequence: CASSPSGGGFEAFF. The CDR3 coding sequence is TGTGCCAGCAGCCCCTCGGGGGGGGGCTTTGAAGCTTTCTTT. The rearrangement joins TRBV11-2 to TRBJ1-1; weak D call: TRBD1 (6 bases). Germline values: CDR1 SGHAT, CDR2 FQNNGV. This CDR3 is 14 amino acids long. Trimming took off 5 bases at V and 7 bases at J, with 17 bases between the two ends.

The chain joins TRBV11-2 to TRBJ1-2; TRBD1 might be the D (6 bases). Trimming cost V 0 bases and J 4 bases, with 12 bases left between them. The CDR3 consists of 15 residues. CDR1 SGHAT and CDR2 FQNNGV come from the germline V gene. The CDR3 loop reads CASSLEQGYGYGYTF. The CDR3 nucleotides read TGTGCCAGCAGCTTAGAACAGGGATACGGCTATGGCTACACCTTC. The full variable domain, in which reference TRBV11-2 and TRBJ1-2 provide the parts outside the CDR3, is EAGVAQSPRYKIIEKRQSVAFWCNPISGHATLYWYQQILGQGPKLLIQFQNNGVVDDSQLPKDRFSAERLKGVDSTLKIQPAKLEDSAVYLCASSLEQGYGYGYTFGSGTRLTVV.

This chain joins TRBV28 and TRBJ2-7; TRBD2 matches at 8 bases. The CDR3 runs 13 residues. Germline loops: CDR1 MDHEN, CDR2 SYDVKM. J was trimmed by 6 bases and V by 6 bases; bases with no gene match: 7. The CDR3 DNA reads as TGTGCCAGCAGCCGCCCGGGACTAGTCGAGCAGTACTTC. Translating it yields CASSRPGLVEQYF.

CDR3 loop: CASSPLAGVRYEQYF. The CDR3 DNA sequence: TGTGCCAGCAGCCCTCTAGCGGGGGTCCGCTACGAGCAGTACTTC. The chain carries TRBV7-9 and TRBJ2-7; the match to TRBD2 covers 10 bases. V lost 5 bases to trimming and J lost 3 bases; unmatched junction nucleotides: 7. Germline V CDR1 and CDR2: SEHNR, FQNEAQ (reference sequence). The CDR3 contains 15 residues.

V is TRBV5-6 and J is TRBJ2-5, with D tentatively TRBD1 (6 bases). Germline V gene lookup returns CDR1 SGHDT and CDR2 YYEEEE. V was cut by 4 bases and J by 1 base, with 14 bases left in between. The CDR3 spans 15 residues. The CDR3 protein is CASSQPWTAQETQYF. The CDR3 coding sequence is TGTGCCAGCAGCCAGCCCTGGACAGCCCAAGAGACCCAGTACTTC.

The chain combines TRBV4-1 with TRBJ2-2; 12 nucleotides match TRBD2. Germline CDR1 MGHRA, CDR2 YSYEKL. J gave up 5 bases and V 2 bases, and 3 bases lay outside the gene matches. The CDR3 runs to 16 residues. The CDR3 sequence is CASSQHLAGGTGELFF. The CDR3 nucleotides are TGCGCCAGCAGCCAACACCTAGCGGGGGGGACCGGGGAGCTGTTTTTT.

The V call is TRBV5-4, the J call TRBJ2-3; D is unclear. In germline, CDR1 is SGHNT, CDR2 YYREEE (reference sequence). Deletions cut 4 bases from V and 3 bases from J, with 6 bases between. There are 12 residues in the CDR3. The DNA of the CDR3 is TGTGCCAGCAGCGGCCTTACAGATACGCAGTATTTT. Amino acid sequence: CASSGLTDTQYF. Using reference TRBV5-4 and TRBJ2-3 for the parts outside the CDR3, the full variable domain is ETGVTQSPTHLIKTRGQQVTLRCSSQSGHNTVSWYQQALGQGPQFIFQYYREEENGRGNFPPRFSGLQFPNYSSELNVNALELDDSALYLCASSGLTDTQYFGPGTRLTVL.